This T cell receptor (beta chain) was obtained from a study of OX40 agonist ivuxolimab in advanced cancers. Study background: The group had a mean age of roughly 65 years, ranged from about 23 to 85, and was 80% to 85% male.

The junction had 14 bases not matched to a gene; V was cut back by 2 bases and J by 8 bases. From germline, CDR1 is KGHSH and CDR2 LQKENI. The CDR3 sequence is 17 residues long. In its sample, this clone was seen a few times. TCRdb's table, derived via immunoSEQ multiplex PCR, lists solely in-frame clones and lacks some. Among around 66,000 clones listed, about 86% were seen once. The genes are TRBV18 and TRBJ1-2, with 10 bases matching TRBD1. Sequencing was performed on CD4+ or CD8+ T cells sorted from blood, taken in a trial of the OX40 agonist ivuxolimab. The sequence derives from an adult with an advanced solid tumor such as melanoma, head and neck, liver or kidney cancer. CDR3 region: CASSPAGTGAAGRGYTF. CDR3 nucleotide sequence: TGTGCCAGCTCACCAGCCGGGACAGGGGCCGCTGGTCGGGGCTACACCTTC. Together with reference TRBV18 and TRBJ1-2, the CDR3 gives the full variable domain: NAGVMQNPRHLVRRRGQEARLRCSPMKGHSHVYWYRQLPEEGLKFMVYLQKENIIDESGMPKERFSAEFPKEGPSILRIQQVVRGDSAAYFCASSPAGTGAAGRGYTFGSGTRLTVV.